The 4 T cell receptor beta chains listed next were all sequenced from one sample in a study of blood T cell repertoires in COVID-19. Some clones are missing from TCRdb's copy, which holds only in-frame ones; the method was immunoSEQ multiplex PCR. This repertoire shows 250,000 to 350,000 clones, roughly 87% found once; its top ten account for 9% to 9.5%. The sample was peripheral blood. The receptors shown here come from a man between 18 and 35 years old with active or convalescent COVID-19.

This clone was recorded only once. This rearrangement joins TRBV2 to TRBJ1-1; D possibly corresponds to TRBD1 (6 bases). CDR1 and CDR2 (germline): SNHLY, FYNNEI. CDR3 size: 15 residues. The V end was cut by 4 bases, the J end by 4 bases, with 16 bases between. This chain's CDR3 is CASSVLAGAFTEAFF. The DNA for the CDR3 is TGTGCCAGCAGTGTTTTGGCAGGGGCTTTCACTGAAGCTTTCTTT.

In nucleotides, the CDR3 is TGTGCCAGCAGCCAGAACAGGGATTTCAATCAGCCCCAGCATTTT. The encoded protein is CASSQNRDFNQPQHF. The chain employs TRBV4-2 and TRBJ1-5; D perhaps matches TRBD1 (6 bases). Germline CDR1 is LGHNA and CDR2 is YNFKEQ. Trimming took 3 bases from V and 3 from J, leaving 12 bases between them. CDR3 length: 15 residues.

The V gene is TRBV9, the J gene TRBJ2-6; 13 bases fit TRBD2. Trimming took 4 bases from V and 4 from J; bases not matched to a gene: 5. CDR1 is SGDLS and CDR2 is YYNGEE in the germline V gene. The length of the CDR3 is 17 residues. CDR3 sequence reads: CASSPGTSGAGANVLTF. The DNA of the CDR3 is TGTGCCAGCAGCCCCGGGACTAGCGGGGCCGGGGCCAACGTCCTGACTTTC.

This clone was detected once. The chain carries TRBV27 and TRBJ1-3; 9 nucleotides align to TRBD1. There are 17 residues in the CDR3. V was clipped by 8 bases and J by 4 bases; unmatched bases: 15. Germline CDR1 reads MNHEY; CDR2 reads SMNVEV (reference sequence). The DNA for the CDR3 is TGTGCCAGCCGGCGCGGGACAGGGACACGAGGCGGAAACACCATATATTTT. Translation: CASRRGTGTRGGNTIYF.